These 27 T cell receptor beta chains were sequenced from one sample in a study of CD8 T cells in ankylosing spondylitis. MiXCR, run by TCRdb on the 5' RACE reads, gives a single entry per CDR3 protein. The data hold about 64,000 distinct CDR3 sequences, with 6.2% observed a single time. Sequenced: synovial fluid, either unsorted or a sorted T cell fraction (not recorded which). These TCRs come from a male donor with ankylosing spondylitis.

This clonotype was detected once. The rearrangement joins TRBV19 to TRBJ2-7; 7 nucleotides line up with TRBD1. V dropped 3 bases and J dropped 6; count of bases not matched to a gene: 14. From germline, CDR1 is LNHDA and CDR2 SQIVND (reference sequence). The length of the CDR3 is 16 residues. The CDR3 region is CASSMVGTATLSEQYF. CDR3 sequence (DNA): TGTGCCAGTAGTATGGTTGGGACAGCCACCCTCTCCGAGCAGTACTTC.

This clonotype has ten or more counts. The V and J genes are TRBV24-1 and TRBJ2-1; D remains ambiguous. The CDR3 spans 17 residues. V lost 2 bases and J lost 5, with 18 bases in between. In germline, CDR1 is KGHDR, CDR2 SFDVKD. CDR3 in amino acids: CATSDSGGPSWNNEQFF. CDR3 coding DNA: TGTGCCACCAGTGATTCTGGCGGACCAAGCTGGAACAATGAGCAGTTCTTC.

This clonotype appeared many times. The CDR3 DNA sequence: TGCAGCGTTCGATTGACCTACGAGCAGTACTTC. Residues: CSVRLTYEQYF. The chain employs TRBV29-1 and TRBJ2-7; D is ambiguous. The length of the CDR3 is 11 residues. Germline CDR1 is SQVTM and CDR2 is ANQGSEA. V was pared by 5 bases and J by 2 bases, with 7 bases between.

This clonotype was seen a few times. The chain employs TRBV6-2 or TRBV6-3 and TRBJ1-1; D not resolved. The CDR3 is 17 amino acids. The V and J ends lost 0 bases and 3 bases respectively, with 17 bases between them. The germline gives CDR1 MNHEY, CDR2 SVGEGT. CDR3 sequence reads: CASSYSIRTGSYTEAFF. The CDR3 region has the DNA TGTGCCAGCAGTTACTCAATCAGGACTGGTTCGTACACTGAAGCTTTCTTT.

This clonotype was counted ten times or more. J is TRBJ2-7 and V is TRBV5-1, with a possible D match to TRBD2 (5 bases). CDR1 and CDR2 from the germline V gene are SGHRS and YFSETQ. The CDR3 loop spans 14 amino acids. V dropped 0 bases and J dropped 6 bases, with 13 bases sitting between them. CDR3 sequence: CASSLAAGLGEQYF. The CDR3 coding sequence is TGCGCCAGCAGCTTGGCGGCAGGACTTGGCGAGCAGTACTTC.

This clonotype was counted at least ten times. The chain is built from TRBV10-2 and TRBJ2-1; 9 bases are a match to TRBD2. Per the germline V gene, CDR1 is WSHSY and CDR2 is SAAADI. With V trimmed by 3 bases and J by 7 bases, 10 bases remained unmatched. This CDR3 is built from 16 residues. CDR3 nucleotide sequence: TGCGCCAGCAGTGATCCGGCGGGAGGGCCGATGAATGAGCAGTTCTTC. Translating it yields CASSDPAGGPMNEQFF.

This clonotype came up a few times. The J gene is TRBJ1-4, the V gene TRBV30, with D tentatively TRBD1 (5 bases). V was shortened by 6 bases and J by 5 bases, with 16 bases between the two germline ends. The germline V gene encodes CDR1 GTSNPN and CDR2 SVGIG (reference sequence). The CDR3 runs 14 residues. The CDR3 spells CACFPQGLNEKLFF. The CDR3 nucleotides are TGTGCCTGTTTTCCTCAGGGATTAAATGAAAAACTGTTTTTT.

To note about this clonotype: One end of the junction varies from germline; a read error may be responsible. This chain connects TRBV3-1 to TRBJ2-7; either TRBD1 or TRBD2 may fit D (6 bases each). The CDR3 is 17 residues long. Germline loops: CDR1 LGHDT, CDR2 YNNKEL (reference sequence). The CDR3 bases are TGTGCCACCAGCCAGGATCTGACGGGGGCTCACCCCTACGAGCAGTACTTC. Translating it yields CATSQDLTGAHPYEQYF.

The gene calls are TRBV12-3 or TRBV12-4 and TRBJ2-3, with 7 positions matching TRBD1. The CDR3 has 16 residues. Trimming cost V 5 bases and J 4 bases; bases outside gene matches: 12. In nucleotides, the CDR3 is TGTGCCAGCAGTCTTGTGGGCTACAGGGGAGCAGATACGCAGTATTTT. It translates to CASSLVGYRGADTQYF.

This clonotype has at least ten counts. This chain links TRBV3-1 with TRBJ2-2; D is possibly TRBD1 (5 bases). Trimming took off 2 bases at V and 1 base at J, with 8 bases between the two ends. Germline lookup yields CDR1 LGHDT and CDR2 YNNKEL (reference sequence). There are 15 residues in the CDR3. The CDR3, as DNA: TGTGCCAGCAGCCAATGGGGCGTGAACACCGGGGAGCTGTTTTTT. Protein: CASSQWGVNTGELFF. Complete variable domain (other parts from reference TRBV3-1 and TRBJ2-2): DTAVSQTPKYLVTQMGNDKSIKCEQNLGHDTMYWYKQDSKKFLKIMFSYNNKELIINETVPNRFSPKSPDKAHLNLHINSLELGDSAVYFCASSQWGVNTGELFFGEGSRLTVL.

This clonotype was detected ten times or more. The V gene is TRBV27, the J gene TRBJ2-5; 7 nucleotides line up with TRBD2. The CDR3 is 14 residues long. Germline V gene lookup returns CDR1 MNHEY and CDR2 SMNVEV (reference sequence). Trimming at V came to 7 bases and at J to 5 bases, leaving 10 bases not matched to a gene. This CDR3 is CASTQRRGGETQYF. As DNA, the CDR3 is TGTGCCAGCACCCAGCGGAGGGGAGGGGAGACCCAGTACTTC.

This clonotype was recorded a few times. The rearrangement joins TRBV12-3 or TRBV12-4 to TRBJ2-1; 14 nucleotides align to TRBD2. Trimming removed 2 bases from V and 6 bases from J; junction bases left unmatched: 6. The CDR3 runs 17 residues. This chain's CDR3 is CASSLHPGTSGSNEQFF. The CDR3 DNA sequence: TGTGCCAGCAGTTTACACCCCGGGACTAGCGGGAGCAATGAGCAGTTCTTC.

This clonotype came up many times. The rearrangement links TRBV20-1 to TRBJ2-7; 9 bases align to TRBD1. Germline CDR1 is DFQATT and CDR2 is SNEGSKA (reference sequence). V lost 0 bases, J lost 1 base, and 4 bases stayed unmatched. The CDR3 contains 15 residues. As DNA, the CDR3 is TGCAGTGCTAGAGATCACAGGGGGCTTTCCTACGAGCAGTACTTC. Translating it yields CSARDHRGLSYEQYF.

This clonotype was found a few times. The chain combines TRBV12-5 with TRBJ2-4, with D possibly TRBD2 on 5 matching bases. Germline lookup yields CDR1 LGHNT and CDR2 FRNRAP. V was pared by 6 bases and J by 0 bases, with 18 bases between. The CDR3 has 17 amino acids. The CDR3 nucleotides read TGTGCTAGTGGCACTAGTTCCCAGTCCCTAGCCAAAAACATTCAGTACTTC. The encoded protein is CASGTSSQSLAKNIQYF. Filled out from reference TRBV12-5 and TRBJ2-4, the complete variable domain reads DARVTQTPRHKVTEMGQEVTMRCQPILGHNTVFWYRQTMMQGLELLAYFRNRAPLDDSGMPKDRFSAEMPDATLATLKIQPSEPRDSAVYFCASGTSSQSLAKNIQYFGAGTRLSVL.

This clonotype appeared many times. The chain is built from TRBV12-3 or TRBV12-4 and TRBJ1-4; D is ambiguous. CDR3 size: 14 residues. V was trimmed by 1 base and J by 7 bases, leaving 10 bases between them. The DNA of the CDR3 is TGTGCCAGCAGTTTAGAAAAGGGCAGTGAAAAACTGTTTTTT. Translating gives CASSLEKGSEKLFF.

This clonotype was observed a few times. The chain recombines TRBV28 with TRBJ1-5; 7 bases line up with TRBD1. Losses at the gene ends were 2 bases for V and 5 bases for J; bases not matched to a gene: 3. Germline V gene sequence: CDR1 MDHEN, CDR2 SYDVKM. The CDR3 contains 14 residues. DNA for the CDR3: TGTGCCAGCAGTTTAGTCAGGGGGGATCAGCCCCAGCATTTT. Protein: CASSLVRGDQPQHF.

Ten or more counts support this clonotype. The chain couples TRBV27 to TRBJ2-3; D gene uncertain. The CDR3 length is 14 residues. Trimming removed 3 bases from V and 2 bases from J, with 9 bases in between. Germline V gene sequence: CDR1 MNHEY, CDR2 SMNVEV (reference sequence). This CDR3 is CASSFDLNTDTQYF. The CDR3 region has the DNA TGTGCCAGCAGTTTCGACTTGAACACAGATACGCAGTATTTT.

This clonotype was counted many times. V and J are TRBV20-1 and TRBJ2-1; 11 bases align to TRBD2. The CDR3 is 15 residues long. CDR1 is DFQATT, CDR2 SNEGSKA, per germline (reference sequence). With 4 bases clipped from V and 5 bases from J, the junction kept 7 bases outside the gene matches. CDR3 sequence: CSANFGTSGDNEQFF. The CDR3 region has the DNA TGCAGTGCTAATTTTGGGACTAGCGGAGACAATGAGCAGTTCTTC.

This clonotype has a count of ten or more. The CDR3 is CASSLFQNEKLFF. The DNA of the CDR3 is TGTGCCAGCAGCTTGTTTCAGAATGAAAAACTGTTTTTT. The J gene is TRBJ1-4, the V gene TRBV5-6; D is unclear. With 1 base removed from V and 5 bases from J, the gap between germline ends came to 6 bases. Germline assignment: CDR1 SGHDT and CDR2 YYEEEE. The CDR3 has 13 residues.

This clonotype was picked up many times. This chain joins TRBV7-8 and TRBJ2-1; 8 nucleotides align to TRBD1. The CDR3 contains 15 residues. J was trimmed by 9 bases and V by 2 bases; bases with no gene match: 9. CDR1 and CDR2 (germline): SGHVS, FQNEAQ. The CDR3 protein is CASSLRAGGMSEQFF. CDR3 sequence (DNA): TGTGCCAGCAGCTTAAGGGCAGGGGGCATGAGTGAGCAGTTCTTC.

CDR3 in DNA: TGTGCCAGCAGTTGGCAGGGGGGCCCCTACGAGCAGTACTTC. Its translation: CASSWQGGPYEQYF. The genes are TRBV6-5 and TRBJ2-7, with a tentative D call TRBD1 (7 bases). This CDR3 is 14 amino acids long. Germline CDR1 is MNHEY and CDR2 is SVGAGI. The V gene lost 4 bases and the J gene lost 2 bases, with 12 bases spanning the gap.

The sample holds a few counts of this clonotype. V usage is TRBV4-1 and J usage is TRBJ1-3, with D uncertain. This CDR3 is built from 15 residues. Trimming removed 7 bases from V and 0 bases from J, with 13 bases in between. CDR1 is MGHRA, CDR2 YSYEKL, per germline. For the CDR3, the DNA is TGCGCCAGCAAGCTGGACGGTGACTCTGGAAACACCATATATTTT. Translating it yields CASKLDGDSGNTIYF.

This clonotype has at least ten counts. The chain uses TRBV20-1 and TRBJ2-1; perhaps TRBD2 as D (6 bases). CDR3 length: 15 amino acids. Between the trimmed V and J ends, which lost 3 bases and 0 bases, there was a span of 12 bases. Germline assignment: CDR1 DFQATT and CDR2 SNEGSKA (reference sequence). CDR3 in amino acids: CSASGRRGSYNEQFF. In DNA, the CDR3 is TGCAGTGCTAGTGGTCGGAGGGGCTCCTACAATGAGCAGTTCTTC.

This clonotype was counted ten times or more. The chain recombines TRBV28 with TRBJ2-7; 8 nucleotides line up with TRBD2. The CDR3 contains 13 residues. Trimming at V came to 6 bases and at J to 3 bases, leaving 4 bases not matched to a gene. From germline, CDR1 is MDHEN and CDR2 SYDVKM. The CDR3 reads CASRFSGIYEQYF. The DNA of the CDR3 is TGTGCCAGCAGATTTAGCGGGATCTACGAGCAGTACTTC.

This clonotype was counted between two and nine times. V gene TRBV15 combines with J gene TRBJ2-7, with D tentatively TRBD1 (5 bases). This CDR3 has 16 amino acids. The germline V and J ends were trimmed by 0 bases and 0 bases, with 12 bases remaining between them. Germline CDR1 reads LNHNV; CDR2 reads YYDKDF (reference sequence). Here the CDR3 DNA reads TGTGCCACCAGCAGAGAGATGGGGCCAAGCTCCTACGAGCAGTACTTC. Translation: CATSREMGPSSYEQYF.

There are many counts of this clonotype. V is TRBV12-3 or TRBV12-4 and J is TRBJ2-7; 8 positions match TRBD2. The CDR3 is 14 residues long. The trim removed 3 bases at V and 6 bases at J, leaving 7 bases unmatched. The CDR3 loop reads CASSFYGGASEQYF. In DNA form, the CDR3 reads TGTGCCAGCAGTTTCTACGGGGGGGCAAGCGAGCAGTACTTC.

The chain uses TRBV3-1 and TRBJ1-2; D is possibly TRBD1 (5 bases). V was pared by 6 bases and J by 6 bases, with 14 bases between. This CDR3 region has 13 residues. Germline assignment: CDR1 LGHDT and CDR2 YNNKEL (reference sequence). CDR3 sequence reads: CASRRREEDGYTF. DNA of the CDR3: TGTGCCAGCAGACGCAGGGAGGAGGATGGCTACACCTTC.